This T cell receptor (beta chain) was identified during a study of shared clonotypes between healthy human individuals. Study-level findings and limits: Relative to clonotypes present in all four donors, those not shared had lower generation probabilities. Estimated richness was generally greater in naive than memory subsets.

V shed 1 base and J shed 0 bases, with 10 bases lying between them. There are 16 residues in the CDR3. Germline CDR1 SGHTA, CDR2 FQGNSA. Points on this clone: The antigen is unknown.

Assay: immunoSEQ multiplex PCR; the TCRdb copy retains only in-frame clones and omits some. The sample records millions of clones, 90% to 95% being singletons. The healthy adult donors were HIV-negative and reported no recent acute infections or vaccinations. This TCR was recovered from a young man in good health. The chain uses TRBV7-2 and TRBJ1-5; D unclear. Material: naive CD4+ T cells sorted from blood. Subset indicated: CD45RA+ positively selected. CDR3 protein: CASSLEGSYSNQPQHF. The DNA of the CDR3 is TGTGCCAGCAGCTTAGAAGGCTCCTATAGCAATCAGCCCCAGCATTTT.